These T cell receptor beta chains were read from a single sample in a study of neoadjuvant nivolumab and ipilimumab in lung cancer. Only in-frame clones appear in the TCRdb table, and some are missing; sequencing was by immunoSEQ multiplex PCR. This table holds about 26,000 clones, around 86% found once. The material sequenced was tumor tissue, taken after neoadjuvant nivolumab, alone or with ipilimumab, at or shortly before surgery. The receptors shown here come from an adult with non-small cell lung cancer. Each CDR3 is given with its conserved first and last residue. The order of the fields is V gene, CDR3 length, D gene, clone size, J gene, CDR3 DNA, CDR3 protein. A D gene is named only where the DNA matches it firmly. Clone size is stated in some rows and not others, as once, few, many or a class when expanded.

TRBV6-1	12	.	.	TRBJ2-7	TGTGCCAGCAGTGAACCGGGGTACGAGCAGTACTTC	CASSEPGYEQYF
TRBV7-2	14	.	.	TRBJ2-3	TGTGCCAGCAGCTTAGGTCAGGACACAGATACGCAGTATTTT	CASSLGQDTDTQYF
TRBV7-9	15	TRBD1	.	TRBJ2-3	TGTGCCAGCAGCCAACCCAGGGGGAGCACAGATACGCAGTATTTT	CASSQPRGSTDTQYF
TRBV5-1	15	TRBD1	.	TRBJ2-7	TGCGCCAGCAGCTTCACAGGGGGCCAAGGGTACGAGCAGTACTTC	CASSFTGGQGYEQYF
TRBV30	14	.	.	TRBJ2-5	TGTGCCTGGTCAGTTGGGGTCCCCCAAGAGACCCAGTACTTC	CAWSVGVPQETQYF
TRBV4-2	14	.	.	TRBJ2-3	TGTGCCAGCAGCCAAGATTCGCTCACAGATACGCAGTATTTT	CASSQDSLTDTQYF
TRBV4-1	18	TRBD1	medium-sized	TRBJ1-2	TGCGCCAGCAGCCAAGTCCATACAGGGGGCGATCGTGACTATGGCTACACCTTC	CASSQVHTGGDRDYGYTF
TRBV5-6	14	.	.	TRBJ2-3	TGTGCCAGCAGCATTTTGGACCAATTAGATACGCAGTATTTT	CASSILDQLDTQYF
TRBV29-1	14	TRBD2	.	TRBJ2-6	TGCAGCGTTTACGGGGGGACGGGGGCCAACGTCCTGACTTTC	CSVYGGTGANVLTF
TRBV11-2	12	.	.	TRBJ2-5	TGTGCCGGTCAGCCGGGGGCCAATTCCCAGTACTTC	CAGQPGANSQYF
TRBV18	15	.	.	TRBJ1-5	TGTGCCAGCTCACCACCAGGAGGGTCCAATCAGCCCCAGCATTTT	CASSPPGGSNQPQHF
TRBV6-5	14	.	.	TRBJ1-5	TGTGCCAGCAGCCAACTCATGGGAAACCAGCCCCAGCATTTT	CASSQLMGNQPQHF
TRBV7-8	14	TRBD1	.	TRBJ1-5	TGTGCCAGCAGCTTACCGCAGGGGGATCAGCCCCAGCATTTT	CASSLPQGDQPQHF
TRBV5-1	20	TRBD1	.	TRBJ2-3	TGCGCCAGCAGCTTAAAAACCGGGACAGGGACGGGAGCTAGCACAGATACGCAGTATTTT	CASSLKTGTGTGASTDTQYF
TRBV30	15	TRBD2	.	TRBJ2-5	TGTGCCTGGAGGACTAGCGGGAGAGCTCAAGAGACCCAGTACTTC	CAWRTSGRAQETQYF
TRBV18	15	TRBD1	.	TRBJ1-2	TGTGCCAGCTCGCCCGGGACAGGGGAAGCGGATGGCTACACCTTC	CASSPGTGEADGYTF
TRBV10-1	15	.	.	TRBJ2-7	TGCGCCAGCAGTGAGACGGCGGGATGGAACTACGAGCAGTACTTC	CASSETAGWNYEQYF
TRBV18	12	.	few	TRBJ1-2	TGTGCCAGCTCACCTACTGGGTATGGCTACACCTTC	CASSPTGYGYTF
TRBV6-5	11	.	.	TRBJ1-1	TGTGCCGCCCAGGCGAACACTGAAGCTTTCTTT	CAAQANTEAFF
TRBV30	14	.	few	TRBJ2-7	TGTGCCTGGAGTGTAGGGGCAGCCAGACGGGAGCAGTACTTC	CAWSVGAARREQYF
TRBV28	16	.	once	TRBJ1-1	TGTGCCAGCAGCCCAAGGGATCGAGGGGGGATCACTGAAGCTTTCTTT	CASSPRDRGGITEAFF
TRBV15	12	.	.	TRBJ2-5	TGTGCCACCAGCAGTATGCTGGAGACCCAGTACTTC	CATSSMLETQYF
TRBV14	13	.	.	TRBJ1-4	TGTGCCAGCAGCCGGGGGGCTAATGAAAAACTGTTTTTT	CASSRGANEKLFF
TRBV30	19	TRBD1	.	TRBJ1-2	TGTGCCTGGAGTTTCAAGATAAGGATCCCGGGACAGGGGGCACATGGCTACACCTTC	CAWSFKIRIPGQGAHGYTF
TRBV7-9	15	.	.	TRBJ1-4	TGTGCCAGCAGCCAGCCGCGAGGGGGTAATGAAAAACTGTTTTTT	CASSQPRGGNEKLFF
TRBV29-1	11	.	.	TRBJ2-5	TGCAGCGTTGCATTCCAAGAGACCCAGTACTTC	CSVAFQETQYF
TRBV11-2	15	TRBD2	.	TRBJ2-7	TGTGCCAGCAGCTTAGTCCCTAGCGGGAGCTACGAGCAGTACTTC	CASSLVPSGSYEQYF
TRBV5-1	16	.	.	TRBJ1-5	TGCGCCAGCAGCCCGGCGGCGGGTGCAAGCAATCAGCCCCAGCATTTT	CASSPAAGASNQPQHF
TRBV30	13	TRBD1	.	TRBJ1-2	TGTGCCTGGAGTCCGGACAGGGGGAATGGCTACACCTTC	CAWSPDRGNGYTF
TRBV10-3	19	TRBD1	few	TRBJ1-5	TGTGCCATCAGTGCCCCAGCGACAGGGAATGCTCTTAGCAATCAGCCCCAGCATTTT	CAISAPATGNALSNQPQHF